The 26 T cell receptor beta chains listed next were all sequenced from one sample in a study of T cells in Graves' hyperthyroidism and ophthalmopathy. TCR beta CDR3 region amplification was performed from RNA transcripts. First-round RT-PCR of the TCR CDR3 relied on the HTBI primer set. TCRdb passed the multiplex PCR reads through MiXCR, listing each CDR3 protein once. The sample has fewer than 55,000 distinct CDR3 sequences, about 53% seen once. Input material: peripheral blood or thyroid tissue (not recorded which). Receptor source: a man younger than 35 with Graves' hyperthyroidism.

CDR3: CSARGVLAYEQYF. As DNA, the CDR3 is TGCAGTGCTAGAGGGGTTCTAGCCTACGAGCAGTACTTC. The chain recombines TRBV20-1 with TRBJ2-7; D remains unclear. V lost 1 base to trimming and J lost 2 bases, with 9 bases between them. The CDR3 runs 13 residues. Germline CDR1 reads DFQATT; CDR2 reads SNEGSKA (reference sequence).

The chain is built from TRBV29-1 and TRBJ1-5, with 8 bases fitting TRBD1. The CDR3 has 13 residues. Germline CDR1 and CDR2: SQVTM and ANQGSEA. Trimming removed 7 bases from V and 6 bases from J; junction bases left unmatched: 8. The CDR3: CSAGDRGGQPQHF. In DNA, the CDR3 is TGCAGCGCAGGTGACAGGGGTGGTCAGCCCCAGCATTTT.

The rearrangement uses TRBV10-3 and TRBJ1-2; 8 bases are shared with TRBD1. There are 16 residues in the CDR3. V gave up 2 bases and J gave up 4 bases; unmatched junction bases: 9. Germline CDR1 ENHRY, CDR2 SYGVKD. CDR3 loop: CAISEPTPGQAYGYTF. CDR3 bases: TGTGCCATCAGTGAGCCCACCCCGGGACAGGCCTATGGCTACACCTTC.

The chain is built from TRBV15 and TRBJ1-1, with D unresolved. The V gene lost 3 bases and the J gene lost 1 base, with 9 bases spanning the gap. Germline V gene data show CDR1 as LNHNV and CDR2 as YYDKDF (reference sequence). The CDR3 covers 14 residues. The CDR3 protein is CATSSQTPNTEAFF. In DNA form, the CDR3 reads TGTGCCACCAGCAGCCAAACCCCGAACACTGAAGCTTTCTTT. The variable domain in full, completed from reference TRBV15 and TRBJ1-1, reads DAMVIQNPRYQVTQFGKPVTLSCSQTLNHNVMYWYQQKSSQAPKLLFHYYDKDFNNEADTPDNFQSRRPNTSFCFLDIRSPGLGDTAMYLCATSSQTPNTEAFFGQGTRLTVV.

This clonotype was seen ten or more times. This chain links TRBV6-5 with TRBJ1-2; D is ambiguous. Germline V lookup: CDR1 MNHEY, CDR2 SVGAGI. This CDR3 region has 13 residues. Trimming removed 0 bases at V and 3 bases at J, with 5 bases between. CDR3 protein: CASSYSQDYGYTF. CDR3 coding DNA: TGTGCCAGCAGTTACTCCCAGGACTATGGCTACACCTTC.

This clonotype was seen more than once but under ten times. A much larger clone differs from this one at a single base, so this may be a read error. CDR3 loop: CASSLDPVYEQYF. The CDR3 DNA is TGTGCCAGCAGTTTAGATCCGGTCTACGAGCAGTACTTC. The V call is TRBV12-3 or TRBV12-4, the J call TRBJ2-7; D remains unclear. The CDR3 has 13 residues. Trimming took off 1 base at V and 3 bases at J, with 7 bases between the two ends.

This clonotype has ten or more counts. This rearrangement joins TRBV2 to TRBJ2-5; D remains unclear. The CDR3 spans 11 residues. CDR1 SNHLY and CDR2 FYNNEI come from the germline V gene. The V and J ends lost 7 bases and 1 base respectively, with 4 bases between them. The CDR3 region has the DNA TGTGCCAGCACCCCCCAAGAGACCCAGTACTTC. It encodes CASTPQETQYF.

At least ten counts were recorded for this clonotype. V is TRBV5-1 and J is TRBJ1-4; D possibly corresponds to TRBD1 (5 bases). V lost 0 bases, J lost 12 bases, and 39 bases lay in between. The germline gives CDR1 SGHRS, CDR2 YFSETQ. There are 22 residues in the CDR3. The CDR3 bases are TGCGCCAGCAGCTTGGCGAGATACTACGGGACGGCGGTACAACCCCCCTACGCGGAACTGTTTTTT. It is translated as CASSLARYYGTAVQPPYAELFF.

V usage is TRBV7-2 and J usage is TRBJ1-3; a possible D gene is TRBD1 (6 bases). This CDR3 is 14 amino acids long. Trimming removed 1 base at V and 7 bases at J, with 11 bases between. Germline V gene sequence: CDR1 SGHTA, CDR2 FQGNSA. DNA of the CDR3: TGTGCCAGCAGCTTAGGATCAGGGGCCAACACCATATATTTT. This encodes CASSLGSGANTIYF.

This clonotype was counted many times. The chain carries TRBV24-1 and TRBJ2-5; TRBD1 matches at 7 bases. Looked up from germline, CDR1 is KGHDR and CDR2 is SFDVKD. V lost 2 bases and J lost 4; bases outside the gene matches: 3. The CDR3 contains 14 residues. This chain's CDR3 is CATSDSTGVETQYF. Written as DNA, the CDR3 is TGTGCCACCAGTGATTCAACAGGGGTAGAGACCCAGTACTTC.

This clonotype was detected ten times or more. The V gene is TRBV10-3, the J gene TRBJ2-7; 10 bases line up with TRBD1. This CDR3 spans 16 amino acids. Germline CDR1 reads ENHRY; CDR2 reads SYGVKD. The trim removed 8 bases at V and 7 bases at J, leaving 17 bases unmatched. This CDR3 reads CAIGLLIRTGGFEQYF. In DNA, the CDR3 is TGTGCCATCGGCCTGCTGATTAGGACAGGGGGATTTGAGCAGTACTTC.

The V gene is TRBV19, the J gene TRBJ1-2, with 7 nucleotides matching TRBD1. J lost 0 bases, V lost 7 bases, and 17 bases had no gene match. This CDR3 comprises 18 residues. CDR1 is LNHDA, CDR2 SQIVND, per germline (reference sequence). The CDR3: CASTLAGTAQSTNYGYTF. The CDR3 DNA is TGTGCCAGTACTCTCGCCGGGACAGCTCAATCGACTAACTATGGCTACACCTTC.

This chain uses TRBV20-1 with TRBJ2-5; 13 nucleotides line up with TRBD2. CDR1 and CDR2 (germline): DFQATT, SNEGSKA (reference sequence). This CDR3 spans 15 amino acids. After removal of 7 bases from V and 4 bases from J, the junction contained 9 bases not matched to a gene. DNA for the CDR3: TGCAGTGTGCGGACTAGCGGGAGAGGGCGAGAGACCCAGTACTTC. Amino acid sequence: CSVRTSGRGRETQYF.

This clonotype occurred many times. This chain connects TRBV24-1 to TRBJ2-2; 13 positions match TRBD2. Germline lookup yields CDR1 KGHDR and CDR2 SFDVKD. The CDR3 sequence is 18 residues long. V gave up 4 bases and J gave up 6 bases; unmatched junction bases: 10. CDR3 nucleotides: TGTGCCACCAGTGACCACGGGACTAGCGGGGCCCTCTCCGGGGAGCTGTTTTTT. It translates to CATSDHGTSGALSGELFF.

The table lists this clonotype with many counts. The CDR3 spells CATSKQGIAGELFF. The CDR3 region has the DNA TGTGCCACCAGTAAACAGGGAATCGCCGGGGAGCTGTTTTTT. The chain carries TRBV24-1 and TRBJ2-2; TRBD1 is a possible D gene (6 bases). The CDR3 spans 14 residues. Germline V lookup: CDR1 KGHDR, CDR2 SFDVKD. Trimming stripped 6 bases from V and 6 bases from J, with 13 bases between.

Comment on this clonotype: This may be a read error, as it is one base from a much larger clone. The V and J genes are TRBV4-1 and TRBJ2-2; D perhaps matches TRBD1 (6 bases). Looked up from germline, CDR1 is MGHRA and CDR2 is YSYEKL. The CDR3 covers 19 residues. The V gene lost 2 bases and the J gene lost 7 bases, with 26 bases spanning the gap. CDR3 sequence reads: CASSQLVAQDSGFVGELFF. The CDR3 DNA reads TGCGCCAGCAGCCAACTCGTGGCGCAGGACAGCGGTTTCGTCGGGGAGCTGTTTTTT.

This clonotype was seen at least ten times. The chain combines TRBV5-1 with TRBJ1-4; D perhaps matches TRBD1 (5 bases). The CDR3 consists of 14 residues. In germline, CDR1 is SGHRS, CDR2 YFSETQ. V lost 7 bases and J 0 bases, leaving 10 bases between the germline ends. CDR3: CASSEGATNEKLFF. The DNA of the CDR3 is TGCGCCAGCTCGGAAGGGGCAACTAATGAAAAACTGTTTTTT.

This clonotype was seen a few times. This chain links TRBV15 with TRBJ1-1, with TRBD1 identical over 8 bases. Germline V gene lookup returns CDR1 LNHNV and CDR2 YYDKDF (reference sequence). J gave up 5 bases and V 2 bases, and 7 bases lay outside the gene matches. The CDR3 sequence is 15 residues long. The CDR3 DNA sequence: TGTGCCACCAGCAGACCCGGGACAGGACAAACTGAAGCTTTCTTT. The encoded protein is CATSRPGTGQTEAFF.

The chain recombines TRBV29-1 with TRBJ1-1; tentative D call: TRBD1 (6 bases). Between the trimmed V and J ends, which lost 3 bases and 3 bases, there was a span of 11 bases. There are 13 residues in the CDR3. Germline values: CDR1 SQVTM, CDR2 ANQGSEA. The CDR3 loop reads CSVDRGGYTEAFF. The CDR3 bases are TGCAGCGTTGACAGAGGGGGTTACACTGAAGCTTTCTTT.

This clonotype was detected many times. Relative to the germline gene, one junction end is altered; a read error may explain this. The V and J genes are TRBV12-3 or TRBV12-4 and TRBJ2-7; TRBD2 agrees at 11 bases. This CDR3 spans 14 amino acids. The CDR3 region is CASSLAGGAYEQYF. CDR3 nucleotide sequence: TGTGCCAGCAGTCTAGCGGGAGGCGCCTACGAGCAGTACTTC.

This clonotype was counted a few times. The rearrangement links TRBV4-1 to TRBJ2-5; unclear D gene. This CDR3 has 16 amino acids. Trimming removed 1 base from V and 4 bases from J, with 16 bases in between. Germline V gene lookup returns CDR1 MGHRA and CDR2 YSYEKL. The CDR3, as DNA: TGCGCCAGCAGCCAAGGCGCAGGTAGAGTTGGAGAGACCCAGTACTTC. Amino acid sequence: CASSQGAGRVGETQYF.

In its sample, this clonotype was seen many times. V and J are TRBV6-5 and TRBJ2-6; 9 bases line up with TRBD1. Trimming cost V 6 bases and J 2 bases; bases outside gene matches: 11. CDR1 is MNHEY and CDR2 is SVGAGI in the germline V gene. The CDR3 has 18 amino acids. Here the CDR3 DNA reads TGTGCCAGCAGGGATACCGGGACAGGGCGACCTGGGGCCAACGTCCTGACTTTC. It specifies CASRDTGTGRPGANVLTF.

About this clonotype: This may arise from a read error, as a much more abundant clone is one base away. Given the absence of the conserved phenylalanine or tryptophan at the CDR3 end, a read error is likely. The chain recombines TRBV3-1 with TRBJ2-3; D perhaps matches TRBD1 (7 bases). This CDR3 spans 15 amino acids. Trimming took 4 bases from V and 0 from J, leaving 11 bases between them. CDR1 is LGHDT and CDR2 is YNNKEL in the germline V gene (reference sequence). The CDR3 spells CASSPQGGSTDTQYC. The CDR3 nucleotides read TGTGCCAGCAGCCCCCAGGGGGGAAGCACAGATACGCAGTATTGT.

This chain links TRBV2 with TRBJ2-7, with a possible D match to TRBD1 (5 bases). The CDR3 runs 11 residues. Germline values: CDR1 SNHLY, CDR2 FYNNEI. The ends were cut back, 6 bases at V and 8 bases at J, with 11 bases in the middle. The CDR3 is CASSPDRKQYF. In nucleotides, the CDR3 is TGTGCCAGCAGCCCCGACAGAAAGCAGTACTTC.

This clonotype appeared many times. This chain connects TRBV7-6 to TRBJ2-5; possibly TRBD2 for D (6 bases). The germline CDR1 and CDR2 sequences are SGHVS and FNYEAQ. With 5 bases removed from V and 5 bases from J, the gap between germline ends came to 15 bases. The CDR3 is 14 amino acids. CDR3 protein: CASSQGPRGETQYF. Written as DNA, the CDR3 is TGTGCCAGCAGCCAGGGTCCCCGGGGGGAGACCCAGTACTTC.

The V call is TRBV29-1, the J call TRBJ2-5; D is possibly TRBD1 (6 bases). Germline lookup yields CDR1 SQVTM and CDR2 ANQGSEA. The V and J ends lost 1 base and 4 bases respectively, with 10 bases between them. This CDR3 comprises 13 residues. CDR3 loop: CSVEAGGLETQYF. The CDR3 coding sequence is TGCAGCGTTGAAGCTGGGGGCCTAGAGACCCAGTACTTC.